The clone carrying this T cell receptor (beta chain) has at least ten counts. Its antigen is currently unknown. The data originate from a study of beta chain features in type 1 diabetes. Sorted populations were all over 98% pure. As every portion of the isolated RNA was reverse transcribed, the sequencing read expressed TCRB transcripts. The data were produced by immunoSEQ multiplex PCR, yet TCRdb's version contains in-frame clones alone and is incomplete. Of 120,000 or so clones listed, around 15% are singletons. Findings and caveats of the study: Moderate but significant shortening of TCRB CDR3s was recorded in all four CD4+ subsets from Type 1 diabetes patients.

This TCR came from a man between 18 and 29 years old with type 1 diabetes. The sequenced sample consisted of central memory CD4+ T cells from blood.

Here the CDR3 DNA reads TGTGCCAGTAGTGCATACTCGTGGGACGATGGCTACACCTTC. Translating gives CASSAYSWDDGYTF. The V and J genes are TRBV19 and TRBJ1-2; tentatively, D is TRBD1 (5 bases). V was clipped by 5 bases and J by 6 bases, with 16 bases between them. In germline, CDR1 is LNHDA, CDR2 SQIVND (reference sequence). This CDR3 spans 14 amino acids.